The present T cell receptor beta chain was sequenced within a study of T cell changes during pregnancy in multiple sclerosis. Libraries were prepared by immunoSEQ multiplex PCR; TCRdb keeps only in-frame clonotypes and omits some of them. The repertoire holds 75,000 to 100,000 clones, about nine tenths seen once, with approximately 1.6% in the top ten. The CDR3 contains 16 residues. Per germline, CDR1 PRHDT and CDR2 FYEKMQ (reference sequence). The J segment lost 3 bases and the V segment lost 0 bases, leaving 5 bases of the junction unmatched. The clonotype originates from a female donor in good health, enrolled as a control in a pregnancy study. The chain recombines TRBV13 with TRBJ2-3; the match to TRBD2 covers 8 bases. The starting material was peripheral blood, obtained after pregnancy. CDR3 protein: CASSLGRTSITDTQYF. In DNA form, the CDR3 reads TGTGCCAGCAGCTTAGGCCGGACTAGCATAACAGATACGCAGTATTTT.